These 21 T cell receptor beta chains were all obtained from the same sample, sequenced in a study of T cell clonotyping in hematopoietic cell transplantation (dated by TCRdb to the early 2020s). Libraries were constructed by the immunoSEQ multiplex PCR assay. Here the immuneACCESS table is served through TCRdb, limited to in-frame sequences with V and J called. Missing clones are a known gap in these copies; in checked studies unresolved V genes cover under half, and the rest lacks a known reason. This sample comprises more than 65,000 clones, 85% to 95% of them detected only once. The ten most abundant clones make up roughly 1.7% of the sample. Sequencing was done on a sample of peripheral blood mononuclear cells. Source of these receptors: a man in his fifties or sixties in good health. Some clones in this sample may be carry-over from other donors' samples.

The chain has TRBV6-5 and TRBJ1-6; 10 bases align to TRBD1. CDR1 and CDR2 (germline): MNHEY, SVGAGI. The CDR3 totals 14 residues. The V gene end was trimmed by 6 bases and the J gene end by 10 bases; junction bases not matched to a gene: 6. CDR3 residues: CASSSDRGQSPLHF. As DNA, the CDR3 is TGTGCCAGCAGCTCCGACAGGGGGCAGTCACCCCTCCACTTT.

This sequence joins TRBV6-1 and TRBJ2-7, with D maybe TRBD2 (5 bases). Germline lookup yields CDR1 MNHNS and CDR2 SASEGT. This CDR3 has 14 amino acids. V was cut by 2 bases and J by 3 bases, with 11 bases left in between. The CDR3: CASSELWGDYEQYF. CDR3 nucleotide sequence: TGTGCCAGCAGTGAACTCTGGGGAGACTACGAGCAGTACTTC.

The chain recombines TRBV4-3 with TRBJ2-1; D is ambiguous. V was trimmed by 2 bases and J by 4 bases, leaving 15 bases between them. Germline-derived CDR1 and CDR2 are LGHNA and YSLEER. The CDR3 extends over 16 amino acids. CDR3 in DNA: TGCGCCAGCAGCCAACTACTCCGGCTATCTTACAATGAGCAGTTCTTC. Its translation: CASSQLLRLSYNEQFF.

This chain connects TRBV30 to TRBJ1-1; D call uncertain. The CDR3 extends over 13 amino acids. CDR1 is GTSNPN, CDR2 SVGIG, per germline (reference sequence). V shed 0 bases and J shed 0 bases, with 5 bases lying between them. Written as DNA, the CDR3 is TGTGCCTGGAGTGTACAGATGAACACTGAAGCTTTCTTT. Translating it yields CAWSVQMNTEAFF.

The J gene is TRBJ2-7, the V gene TRBV4-3; D call uncertain. The CDR3 sequence is 13 residues long. Germline-derived CDR1 and CDR2 are LGHNA and YSLEER. Trimming pared 0 bases from V and 6 bases from J, leaving 9 bases between. CDR3 sequence: CASSQDFWGEQYF. The CDR3 DNA sequence: TGCGCCAGCAGCCAAGATTTTTGGGGCGAGCAGTACTTC.

The rearrangement links TRBV27 to TRBJ2-3; no clear D gene. This CDR3 region has 16 residues. Germline values: CDR1 MNHEY, CDR2 SMNVEV (reference sequence). Trimming took off 2 bases at V and 6 bases at J, with 18 bases between the two ends. The DNA for the CDR3 is TGTGCCAGCAGTTTACAGGCTCGACACCCCACGGATACGCAGTATTTT. Residues: CASSLQARHPTDTQYF.

The V and J genes are TRBV2 and TRBJ1-5; D is possibly TRBD1 (6 bases). Germline V CDR1 and CDR2: SNHLY, FYNNEI. The CDR3 is made up of 14 amino acids. V was clipped by 7 bases and J by 2 bases, with 12 bases between them. The CDR3 nucleotides read TGTGCCAGCATAGGGGCAGGGGGCAATCAGCCCCAGCATTTT. Translating gives CASIGAGGNQPQHF. Supplemented by reference TRBV2 and TRBJ1-5, the full variable domain reads EPEVTQTPSHQVTQMGQEVILRCVPISNHLYFYWYRQILGQKVEFLVSFYNNEISEKSEIFDDQFSVERPDGSNFTLKIRSTKLEDSAMYFCASIGAGGNQPQHFGDGTRLSIL.

The chain couples TRBV5-4 to TRBJ2-2; the D gene is possibly TRBD1 (6 bases). Between the trimmed V and J ends, which lost 5 bases and 0 bases, there was a span of 14 bases. Germline CDR1 and CDR2: SGHNT and YYREEE (reference sequence). The CDR3 has 16 amino acids. The CDR3 nucleotides read TGTGCCAGCAGTCCCAAACAGGGAACGAACACCGGGGAGCTGTTTTTT. Its translation is CASSPKQGTNTGELFF.

As to this clone: The junction does not match germline at one end; this may be a read error. V is TRBV20-1 and J is TRBJ1-2, with D perhaps matching TRBD1 (5 bases). This CDR3 has 11 amino acids. Germline CDR1 and CDR2: DFQATT and SNEGSKA (reference sequence). Here the CDR3 reads CSAGGGSHSLF. CDR3 nucleotides: TGCAGTGCTGGTGGGGGGTCGCATTCCCTGTTC.

The chain has TRBV27 and TRBJ2-1, with D perhaps TRBD1 (5 bases). CDR3 length: 13 residues. The germline V gene encodes CDR1 MNHEY and CDR2 SMNVEV (reference sequence). V gave up 2 bases and J gave up 9 bases, with 11 bases separating them. CDR3 in amino acids: CASSLLLGVEQFF. CDR3 DNA sequence: TGTGCCAGCAGTTTACTTCTAGGGGTTGAGCAGTTCTTC.

The gene calls are TRBV15 and TRBJ1-1, with D uncertain. Per germline, CDR1 LNHNV and CDR2 YYDKDF (reference sequence). The CDR3 spans 15 residues. With 4 bases removed from V and 1 base from J, the gap between germline ends came to 13 bases. CDR3 sequence reads: CATSNFLGENTEAFF. The CDR3 nucleotides read TGTGCCACCAGCAACTTTCTAGGAGAGAACACTGAAGCTTTCTTT.

The V gene is TRBV7-8, the J gene TRBJ2-5; 12 bases align to TRBD1. CDR3 length: 16 residues. CDR1 is SGHVS and CDR2 is FQNEAQ in the germline V gene. Unmatched junction bases numbered 5, after V lost 1 base and J lost 5 bases. CDR3 region: CASSLGGGQGAETQYF. Written as DNA, the CDR3 is TGTGCCAGCAGCTTAGGAGGGGGACAGGGGGCTGAGACCCAGTACTTC.

This chain joins TRBV7-6 and TRBJ2-7, with TRBD2 as a possible D gene (5 bases). CDR1 and CDR2 from the germline V gene are SGHVS and FNYEAQ. Trimming cost V 5 bases and J 5 bases, with 28 bases left between them. The CDR3 loop spans 18 amino acids. Here the CDR3 reads CASSVNAPFLKVGDEQYF. CDR3 nucleotide sequence: TGTGCCAGCAGCGTCAATGCTCCCTTTCTAAAAGTCGGGGACGAGCAGTACTTC.

The chain uses TRBV11-2 and TRBJ1-1, with 9 bases matching TRBD1. Trimming cost V 5 bases and J 0 bases; bases outside gene matches: 10. The CDR3 contains 17 residues. Germline V gene data show CDR1 as SGHAT and CDR2 as FQNNGV. The DNA of the CDR3 is TGTGCCAGCAGCCCCGGCGGACAGGGGACAATGAACACTGAAGCTTTCTTT. It encodes CASSPGGQGTMNTEAFF. The whole variable domain, remainder taken from reference TRBV11-2 and TRBJ1-1, is EAGVAQSPRYKIIEKRQSVAFWCNPISGHATLYWYQQILGQGPKLLIQFQNNGVVDDSQLPKDRFSAERLKGVDSTLKIQPAKLEDSAVYLCASSPGGQGTMNTEAFFGQGTRLTVV.

V is TRBV27 and J is TRBJ1-1, with D uncertain. The CDR3 is made up of 14 amino acids. V lost 2 bases, J lost 8 bases, and 15 bases lay in between. CDR1 MNHEY and CDR2 SMNVEV come from the germline V gene (reference sequence). The CDR3 here is CASSLIAGRLEAFF. The CDR3 DNA reads TGTGCCAGCAGTTTAATAGCGGGGAGACTAGAAGCTTTCTTT.

The chain joins TRBV5-1 to TRBJ1-1; D may be TRBD1 (6 bases). Germline CDR1 is SGHRS and CDR2 is YFSETQ. This CDR3 comprises 14 residues. V shed 1 base and J shed 1 base, with 8 bases lying between them. The CDR3 loop is CASSLWGANTEAFF. As DNA, the CDR3 is TGCGCCAGCAGCTTGTGGGGGGCGAACACTGAAGCTTTCTTT.

V gene TRBV6-1 combines with J gene TRBJ2-2; 10 bases are a match to TRBD2. The CDR3 length is 15 residues. Germline V gene sequence: CDR1 MNHNS, CDR2 SASEGT. V lost 8 bases, J lost 4 bases, and 7 bases stayed unmatched. The CDR3 loop reads CASRGTSAITGELFF. The CDR3 DNA sequence: TGTGCCAGCCGAGGGACTAGCGCGATCACCGGGGAGCTGTTTTTT.

V usage is TRBV5-1 and J usage is TRBJ1-2, with TRBD1 as a possible D gene (6 bases). Trimming stripped 0 bases from V and 4 bases from J, with 10 bases between. This CDR3 is built from 14 residues. The germline V gene has CDR1 SGHRS and CDR2 YFSETQ. In DNA, the CDR3 is TGCGCCAGCAGCTTGGACCAGGGGTCCTATGGCTACACCTTC. This gives the protein CASSLDQGSYGYTF.

The chain links TRBV30 to TRBJ2-7, with 7 bases that match TRBD1. V was pared by 0 bases and J by 0 bases, with 2 bases of the junction left unmatched. Germline CDR1 is GTSNPN and CDR2 is SVGIG (reference sequence). The length of the CDR3 is 14 residues. The CDR3 sequence: CAWSVGDSSYEQYF. In DNA, the CDR3 is TGTGCCTGGAGTGTAGGGGACAGCTCCTACGAGCAGTACTTC.

The rearrangement joins TRBV6-5 to TRBJ1-1; TRBD1 matches at 12 bases. V lost 7 bases and J lost 3; bases outside the gene matches: 3. The CDR3 loop spans 14 amino acids. The germline V gene encodes CDR1 MNHEY and CDR2 SVGAGI. The CDR3 is CASIRDRGHTEAFF. The CDR3 DNA reads TGTGCCAGCATCAGGGACAGGGGGCACACTGAAGCTTTCTTT.

The V call is TRBV10-3, the J call TRBJ2-3; D unclear. CDR3 size: 12 residues. From germline, CDR1 is ENHRY and CDR2 SYGVKD. V shed 7 bases and J shed 5 bases, with 10 bases lying between them. In nucleotides, the CDR3 is TGTGCCATCAAAGTGACGGGAGATACGCAGTATTTT. Protein: CAIKVTGDTQYF.